This is a list of T cell receptor beta chains from one sample in a study of memory CD4+ T cells and cytomegalovirus serostatus. The assay was immunoSEQ multiplex PCR, and TCRdb's table has in-frame clones only and misses some. The table includes 35,000 to 45,000 clones, roughly 77% detected once. The sequenced sample consisted of memory CD4+ T cells from blood. All receptors derive from an adult in good health and CMV-seronegative. CDR3s include the opening cysteine and the closing phenylalanine or tryptophan. A D gene is named only where the DNA matches it firmly. Clone sizes are given selectively: once, few, many, or a class where the clone is expanded.

clone_size d_call j_call v_call cdr3_aa cdr3_nt
once NA TRBJ1-3 TRBV2 CASSGSGSRGNTIYF TGTGCCAGCAGTGGTAGCGGATCTCGTGGAAACACCATATATTTT
NA TRBD1 TRBJ1-1 TRBV18 CASSPVFGQVNTEAFF TGTGCCAGCTCACCTGTCTTCGGACAGGTCAACACTGAAGCTTTCTTT
NA TRBD1 TRBJ2-7 TRBV29-1 CSVVVGQGATSYEQYF TGCAGCGTTGTGGTGGGACAGGGGGCCACATCCTACGAGCAGTACTTC
NA NA TRBJ1-1 TRBV6-5 CASRINTEAFF TGTGCCAGCAGAATTAACACTGAAGCTTTCTTT
NA TRBD1 TRBJ1-2 TRBV6-5 CASSYSLDRGDGYTF TGTGCCAGCAGTTACTCCCTGGACAGGGGAGATGGCTACACCTTC
once NA TRBJ2-4 TRBV6-4 CASSDSHRQDGLAKNIQYF TGTGCCAGCAGTGACTCGCACCGACAGGACGGTTTAGCCAAAAACATTCAGTACTTC
few NA TRBJ2-1 TRBV5-5 CASSYRTSLDEQFF TGTGCCAGCAGCTACCGAACTAGTTTGGATGAGCAGTTCTTC
NA NA TRBJ1-2 TRBV10-3 CAIGTTNYGYTF TGTGCCATCGGGACTACTAACTATGGCTACACCTTC
NA TRBD1 TRBJ1-6 TRBV18 CASSRIGTGESPLHF TGTGCCAGCTCACGAATCGGGACAGGGGAATCACCCCTCCACTTT
few NA TRBJ1-1 TRBV5-1 CASSLSSLLGTEAFF TGCGCCAGCAGCTTGTCCTCTTTATTGGGGACTGAAGCTTTCTTT
NA NA TRBJ2-1 TRBV5-1 CASSEQTGNNEQFF TGCGCCAGCAGCGAACAAACAGGGAACAATGAGCAGTTCTTC
few TRBD1 TRBJ2-2 TRBV18 CASSPGQNTGELFF TGTGCCAGCTCACCGGGACAGAATACCGGGGAGCTGTTTTTT
few NA TRBJ1-1 TRBV18 CASSPSRPNTEAFF TGTGCCAGCTCACCGTCCAGGCCTAACACTGAAGCTTTCTTT
NA TRBD2 TRBJ2-3 TRBV5-4 CASSFKGLGITDTQYF TGTGCCAGCAGCTTTAAGGGACTAGGTATTACAGATACGCAGTATTTT
NA NA TRBJ1-2 TRBV20-1 CSARLHYGYTF TGCAGTGCACGCTTACACTATGGCTACACCTTC
NA TRBD1 TRBJ2-4 TRBV5-6 CASRPGTAANIQYF TGTGCCAGCAGGCCCGGGACAGCGGCAAACATTCAGTACTTC
NA NA TRBJ2-3 TRBV27 CASTGTGKIDTQYF TGTGCCAGCACCGGGACGGGGAAAATCGATACGCAGTATTTT
NA NA TRBJ1-1 TRBV30 CAWRPLGKVAEAFF TGTGCCTGGAGGCCCCTCGGTAAGGTAGCTGAAGCTTTCTTT
NA TRBD2 TRBJ2-1 TRBV7-3 CASSLRLAGFDEQFF TGTGCCAGCAGCTTAAGACTAGCGGGGTTCGATGAGCAGTTCTTC
NA TRBD2 TRBJ2-7 TRBV29-1 CSVGLAGRYEQYF TGCAGCGTGGGACTAGCGGGTCGCTACGAGCAGTACTTC
NA NA TRBJ1-2 TRBV7-2 CASSPTGSYGYTF TGTGCCAGCAGCCCCACAGGGAGCTATGGCTACACCTTC
NA NA TRBJ1-4 TRBV4-1 CASSQDGGLDEKLFF TGCGCCAGCAGCCAAGACGGGGGGCTGGATGAAAAACTGTTTTTT
NA TRBD2 TRBJ2-1 TRBV19 CASSRRTSGNNEQFF TGTGCCAGTAGTCGACGGACTAGCGGAAACAATGAGCAGTTCTTC